The rows below give T cell receptor beta chains drawn from one sample of a study of blood T cell repertoires in COVID-19. Some clones are missing from TCRdb's copy, which holds only in-frame ones; the method was immunoSEQ multiplex PCR. The repertoire holds about 95,000 clones, with around 87% as singletons. The sequenced material came from peripheral blood. These receptors came from a human donor in a cohort sampled during active COVID-19. The CDR3 runs from the conserved cysteine through the conserved F or W. The D gene is left open where the match is weak. Only part of the rows carry a size: once, few, many, or a class if the clone is expanded.

v_call,clone_size,d_call,j_call,cdr3_nt,cdr3_aa
TRBV19,.,TRBD1,TRBJ2-1,TGTGCCAGTAGTATAGAGGGCAGGGGGTCCTACAATGAGCAGTTCTTC,CASSIEGRGSYNEQFF
TRBV25-1,few,.,TRBJ1-5,TGTGCCAGCAGTAATCAAGGGGGAGCGGATCAGCCCCAGCATTTT,CASSNQGGADQPQHF
TRBV7-6,.,.,TRBJ2-3,TGTGCCAGCAGCCCAACCATACTAGATTCAGATACGCAGTATTTT,CASSPTILDSDTQYF
TRBV5-4,.,.,TRBJ2-7,TGTGCCAGCAGCTTGGGGCAGGGGCCGTACGAGCAGTACTTC,CASSLGQGPYEQYF
TRBV19,.,.,TRBJ1-3,TGTGCCAGTAGTATACCTCGTCCTGATCCGGCTGGAAACACCATATATTTT,CASSIPRPDPAGNTIYF
TRBV27,.,TRBD1,TRBJ1-3,TGTGCCAGCAGTCATCCGGGACAGGGGCATCCCTCTGGAAACACCATATATTTT,CASSHPGQGHPSGNTIYF
TRBV6-2/TRBV6-3,.,TRBD1,TRBJ1-1,TGTGCCAGCAGTTACCACTACCGTCGTCTCCGGGACAGCGACACTGAAGCTTTCTTT,CASSYHYRRLRDSDTEAFF
TRBV19,.,TRBD1,TRBJ2-7,TGTGCCAGTAACTCGGGGACAGAATACTACGAGCAGTACTTC,CASNSGTEYYEQYF
TRBV29-1,.,.,TRBJ1-1,TGCAGCGTTGACGTTCCCAACAACCCCGAAGCTTTCTTT,CSVDVPNNPEAFF
TRBV18,.,.,TRBJ2-7,TGTGCCAGCTCACCAGATAGCGTTGCCTACGAGCAGTACTTC,CASSPDSVAYEQYF
TRBV6-1,once,.,TRBJ1-3,TGTGCCAGCAGTGAATATGTGACAGGCTCTGGAAACACCATATATTTT,CASSEYVTGSGNTIYF
TRBV9,.,.,TRBJ1-1,TGTGCCAGCAGCGTAGAAGGGGAGGGGATCACTGAAGCTTTCTTT,CASSVEGEGITEAFF
TRBV7-9,many,.,TRBJ1-1,TGTGCCAGCAGCGCACTAATGGGGCCCGGAGGGGCTTTCTTT,CASSALMGPGGAFF
TRBV5-4,.,TRBD1,TRBJ1-3,TGTGCCAGCAGCCAGGGGGCCGGAAACACCATATATTTT,CASSQGAGNTIYF
TRBV2,once,TRBD2,TRBJ2-3,TGTGCCAGCGACGACGGGACTAGCGGGGGGCTCACGCAGTATTTT,CASDDGTSGGLTQYF
TRBV18,.,.,TRBJ2-1,TGTGCCAGCTCACCTGACAGGAGCGATGAGCAGTTCTTC,CASSPDRSDEQFF
TRBV12-5,.,.,TRBJ2-7,TGTGCTAGTGGTTTGGTCGGGACTTCAAACTCCTACGAGCAGTACTTC,CASGLVGTSNSYEQYF
TRBV2,.,TRBD2,TRBJ2-1,TGTGCCAGCAGTCCCGGACTAGGCAATGAGCAGTTCTTC,CASSPGLGNEQFF
TRBV3-1/TRBV3-2,.,.,TRBJ1-3,TGTGCCAGCAGCCAAGAACCTCGACAGGTTGGAAACACCATATATTTT,CASSQEPRQVGNTIYF
TRBV4-3,.,TRBD1,TRBJ1-6,TGCGCCAGCAGCCAAGCGGACAGGCAGAATTCACCCCTCCACTTT,CASSQADRQNSPLHF
TRBV30,few,.,TRBJ1-5,TGTGCCTGGAGTACACAGGGTCCTCAGCCCCAGCATTTT,CAWSTQGPQPQHF
TRBV7-9,.,TRBD1,TRBJ1-6,TGTGCCAGCAGCTTAAGCAGGGGGGTCGCCTATAATTCACCCCTCCACTTT,CASSLSRGVAYNSPLHF